A selection of T cell receptor beta chains follows, all from one sample in a study of blood T cell repertoires in COVID-19. Assay: immunoSEQ multiplex PCR; the TCRdb copy retains only in-frame clones and omits some. The sample contains fewer than 300,000 clones, 65% to 90% of which appear only once. The sequencing sample was made of peripheral blood. Receptor source: a human donor in a cohort sampled during active COVID-19. Both conserved end residues are part of each CDR3. D genes are given only for firm matches. A clone size is listed for some rows: how often the clone was seen (once, few, many), or a class if it is expanded.

CDR3 | DNA | size | D | J | V
CASSTGTGLSYEQYF | TGTGCCAGCAGCACCGGGACAGGGCTTTCCTACGAGCAGTACTTC | - | TRBD1 | TRBJ2-7 | TRBV7-6
CASSPQGVGYTF | TGTGCCAGCTCACCTCAAGGGGTCGGCTACACCTTC | - | - | TRBJ1-2 | TRBV18
CASSLEQGNQPQHF | TGTGCCAGCAGTTTAGAACAGGGCAATCAGCCCCAGCATTTT | - | - | TRBJ1-5 | TRBV6-5
CASSAGVQGSSGNTIYF | TGCGCCAGCAGCGCGGGGGTACAGGGCAGCTCTGGAAACACCATATATTTT | - | - | TRBJ1-3 | TRBV5-1
CASSLGRLAGVVDTQYF | TGTGCCAGCAGCTTAGGTCGACTAGCGGGAGTGGTAGATACGCAGTATTTT | - | TRBD2 | TRBJ2-3 | TRBV11-2
CASWSGVPYNEQFF | TGCGCCAGCTGGTCGGGAGTACCCTACAATGAGCAGTTCTTC | - | - | TRBJ2-1 | TRBV5-1
CASSQESTSYEQYF | TGCGCCAGCAGCCAAGAGTCCACTTCCTACGAGCAGTACTTC | - | - | TRBJ2-7 | TRBV4-1
CASSRSPMNTEAFF | TGTGCCAGCTCACGCTCCCCTATGAACACTGAAGCTTTCTTT | - | - | TRBJ1-1 | TRBV18
CASSVGQGRDEQFF | TGTGCCAGCAGCGTAGGACAGGGTCGAGATGAGCAGTTCTTC | - | TRBD1 | TRBJ2-1 | TRBV9
CASSFATSTAMNTEAFF | TGTGCCAGCAGCTTCGCCACTTCGACAGCAATGAACACTGAAGCTTTCTTT | - | - | TRBJ1-1 | TRBV7-8
CASMGAGSGVPPQHF | TGTGCCAGTATGGGAGCTGGTTCGGGGGTTCCGCCCCAGCATTTT | - | - | TRBJ1-5 | TRBV19
CASTIARGDTQYF | TGTGCCAGCACCATAGCACGGGGGGATACGCAGTATTTT | - | - | TRBJ2-3 | TRBV12-3/TRBV12-4
CASSTGWRGRASQETQYF | TGTGCCAGTAGTACGGGCTGGCGCGGGAGGGCCTCCCAAGAGACCCAGTACTTC | few | TRBD2 | TRBJ2-5 | TRBV19
CATSGSSGLQEGTDTQYF | TGTGCCACCAGTGGTTCTAGCGGTTTACAAGAGGGCACAGATACGCAGTATTTT | - | TRBD2 | TRBJ2-3 | TRBV24-1
CASSTATGGLYEQYF | TGTGCCAGCAGTACCGCCACCGGTGGTTTGTACGAGCAGTACTTC | - | - | TRBJ2-7 | TRBV28
CASSQGRADTYNEQFF | TGTGCCAGCAGCCAAGGAAGAGCAGACACCTACAATGAGCAGTTCTTC | - | - | TRBJ2-1 | TRBV4-2
CATSRDMGRQPQHF | TGTGCCACCAGCAGAGATATGGGGCGTCAGCCCCAGCATTTT | - | - | TRBJ1-5 | TRBV15
CASSGQGNTIYF | TGTGCCAGCAGTGGACAGGGAAACACCATATATTTT | - | - | TRBJ1-3 | TRBV2
CASSQGSGRAGTQYF | TGCGCCAGCAGCCAGGGTAGCGGGAGGGCGGGGACCCAGTACTTC | - | TRBD2 | TRBJ2-5 | TRBV4-3
CASSEAPGLGYTF | TGTGCCAGCAGTGAAGCGCCGGGTCTTGGCTACACCTTC | - | - | TRBJ1-2 | TRBV6-1
CASSIDRQSWAGEGYGYTF | TGTGCCAGTAGTATAGATCGTCAATCTTGGGCAGGGGAAGGGTATGGCTACACCTTC | once | - | TRBJ1-2 | TRBV19
CASSLTIANRGDTQYF | TGTGCCAGCAGCTTAACGATAGCGAATCGTGGAGATACGCAGTATTTT | - | - | TRBJ2-3 | TRBV7-3
CATRGHDTDTQYF | TGTGCCACCAGGGGGCACGACACAGATACGCAGTATTTT | - | TRBD1 | TRBJ2-3 | TRBV28
CASSGRTSGSAGELFF | TGTGCCAGCAGTGGGAGGACTAGCGGGAGCGCCGGGGAGCTGTTTTTT | - | TRBD2 | TRBJ2-2 | TRBV6-1
CASNMGWTGNGYTF | TGTGCCAGCAACATGGGGTGGACAGGGAATGGCTACACCTTC | - | TRBD1 | TRBJ1-2 | TRBV28
CASSLGNSGNTIYF | TGTGCCAGCAGCCTAGGCAACTCTGGAAACACCATATATTTT | - | - | TRBJ1-3 | TRBV5-6
CASSVDRAGELFF | TGCGCCAGCAGCGTAGACAGGGCCGGGGAGCTGTTTTTT | once | TRBD1 | TRBJ2-2 | TRBV5-1
CASSSQGNEQFF | TGTGCCAGCAGCTCACAGGGAAATGAGCAGTTCTTC | - | - | TRBJ2-1 | TRBV12-3/TRBV12-4
CASSEREGQETQYF | TGCGCCAGCAGCGAGCGGGAGGGCCAAGAGACCCAGTACTTC | - | TRBD2 | TRBJ2-5 | TRBV10-1
CASSLRGGITYNEQFF | TGTGCCAGCAGTTTACGTGGCGGGATCACCTACAATGAGCAGTTCTTC | - | - | TRBJ2-1 | TRBV27